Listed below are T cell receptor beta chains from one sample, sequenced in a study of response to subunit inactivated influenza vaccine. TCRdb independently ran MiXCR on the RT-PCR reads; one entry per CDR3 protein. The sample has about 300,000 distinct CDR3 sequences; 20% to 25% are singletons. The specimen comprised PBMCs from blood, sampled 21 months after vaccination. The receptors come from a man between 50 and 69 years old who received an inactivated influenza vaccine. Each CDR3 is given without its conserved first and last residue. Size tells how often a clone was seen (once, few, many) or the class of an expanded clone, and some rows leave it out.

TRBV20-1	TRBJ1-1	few	SAFEQTEAF
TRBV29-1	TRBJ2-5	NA	SVHRDRETQY
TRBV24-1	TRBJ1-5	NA	ATSDSNNRGNQPQH
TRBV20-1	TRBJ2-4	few	SAPPGQGAKNIQY
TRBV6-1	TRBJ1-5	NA	ASGAGGSNQPQH
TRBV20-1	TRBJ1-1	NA	SAKSWTGDTEAF
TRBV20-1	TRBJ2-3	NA	SARAGLAGGRDTDTQY
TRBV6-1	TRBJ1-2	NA	ASSEATASYYGYT
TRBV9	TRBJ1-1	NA	ASSGTGTGATEAF
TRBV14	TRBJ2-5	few	ASSQAHSGRAGTQY
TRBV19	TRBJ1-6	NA	ASSTDRGISPFH
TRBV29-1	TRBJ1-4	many	SARITNEKLF
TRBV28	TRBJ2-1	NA	ASTPIGRTGGNNEQF
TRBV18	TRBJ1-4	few	ASSPTNDGNEKLF
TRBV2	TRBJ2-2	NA	ASVGAGTGELF
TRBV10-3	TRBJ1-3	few	ATTRRGSGNTIY
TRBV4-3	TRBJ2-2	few	ASSQEWGRELF
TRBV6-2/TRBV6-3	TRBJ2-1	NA	ASSPRRVTGEQF
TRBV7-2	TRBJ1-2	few	ASSLVQGPHGYT
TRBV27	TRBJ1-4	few	ASSQIFRGASGEKLF